This T cell receptor beta chain was retrieved from a study of CD8+ T cells in alopecia areata (dated by TCRdb to between 2018 and 2020). Background on the whole study: Treated patients were enrolled in an open-label pilot trial of oral tofacitinib at 5 to 10 mg twice daily for moderate-to-severe alopecia areata. Tofacitinib was given for 6 to 18 months, followed by 6 months of follow-up off drug to assess delayed response and recurrence. For the treated patients, the SALT score, which quantifies what percentage of scalp surface area is affected, served as the measure of disease severity. To study T cell clonal expansion in alopecia areata, the researchers applied high-throughput TCRbeta sequencing to both the C3H/HeJ mouse model and human patients. In humans, TCRbeta sequencing was performed on scalp tissue and on sorted CD4+ and CD8+ peripheral blood T cells from healthy controls and from patients with patchy or totalis/universalis alopecia areata. Biopsies were taken from tofacitinib-treated patients at baseline and at 4 and 24 weeks of treatment, and a later scalp biopsy was taken in several of the tofacitinib-treated patients. Scalp clonality was compared among normal scalp (n=4), patchy alopecia areata scalp (n=8), and alopecia totalis/universalis scalp (n=8). RNA was obtained with the PAXgene miRNA kit for fixed scalp, the miRNeasy kit for PBMCs, and the RNeasy kit for mouse skin. immunoSEQ multiplex PCR using 35 Vbeta forward primers and 13 Jbeta reverse primers was used to amplify TCRbeta CDR3 regions. On the study overall, not on this receptor specifically: Shared TCR sequences between patients were less evident than in mice, which may be partly attributable to HLA diversity in the patient population. Lesional scalp, especially in alopecia totalis/universalis, showed higher clonality and more expanded CD8+ clones than normal scalp, suggesting antigenic drive. Scalp clonality and the number of expanded CD8+ clones among the top 100 scalp clones were significantly decreased by tofacitinib. Scalp TCR repertoire analysis is complicated because resident alphabeta T cells in normal human skin are also sequenced, whereas mouse skin is dominated by gammadelta T cells. During tofacitinib treatment, many expanded lesional clones remained in scalp and blood, and this persistence may partly explain relapse after treatment is stopped. The treated cohort was small, with a single nonresponder, so links between baseline CD8+ expansion and response need larger studies.

As to this clone: There is no known antigen for this receptor. No base qualities exist here, and no much larger clone lies one base off it.

The treatment or condition tag for this specimen amounts to: oral pan-JAK inhibitor, 5-10 mg twice daily. Lesional scalp punch biopsies and peripheral blood were obtained from alopecia areata patients. PBMCs were separated by density centrifugation and stained for CD3, CD4 and CD8, after which CD4+ and CD8+ T cells were sorted on a FACSAria. Reading from cysteine to phenylalanine, the CDR3 counts 14 amino acids. The CDR3 DNA has 42 bases and is translated from base 1. Deletion took 5 bases off V and 5 bases off J, with a span of 16 bases between the germline ends. CDR1 and CDR2 are drawn from the germline V gene (reference sequence): SEHNR, FQNEAQ. The library was built by means of the immunoSEQ multiplex PCR assay. RNA was extracted from all samples and reverse transcribed into cDNA, which served as template for TCR sequencing. First-strand cDNA was synthesized using SuperScript III with a 2:1 mix of oligo-dT and random hexamers. A synthetic immune receptor repertoire was used to assess amplification bias, and residual bias was removed computationally. Processing in the source paper ran as follows. After raw reads were preprocessed to remove errors, the CDR3 was defined following IMGT conventions as running from the conserved cysteine to phenylalanine. To get clonality, Shannon entropy was normalized by log2 of the number of productive unique TCRs and the result was subtracted from 1. Whether each scalp clone was CD4 or CD8 was inferred by checking scalp TCRbeta sequences against the CD4 and CD8 repertoires from sorted blood. The immuneACCESS repertoire file appears here via TCRdb, limited to in-frame rearrangements. These files lack a portion of the clones; in checked studies, under half of the deficit traces to unresolved V genes, and the cause of the others is not known. V and J calls and clone size follow that table, whereas D and trimming were derived from the DNA. Across this sample there are 95,000 to 100,000 clones, with just under 60% seen only once. The top ten constitute about 16% of the sample.

The source of this sequence is a human donor with alopecia areata. The material sequenced was CD8+ T cells sorted from blood, taken at approximately week 60, from a patient treated with tofacitinib. The chain is encoded by TRBV7-9 joined to TRBJ2-7; the D gene is perhaps TRBD1, from 6 matching bases. The nucleotide sequence reads TGTGCCAGCAGCCAGACAGGCAAGATTAACGAGCAGTACTTC. Translation gives CASSQTGKINEQYF.